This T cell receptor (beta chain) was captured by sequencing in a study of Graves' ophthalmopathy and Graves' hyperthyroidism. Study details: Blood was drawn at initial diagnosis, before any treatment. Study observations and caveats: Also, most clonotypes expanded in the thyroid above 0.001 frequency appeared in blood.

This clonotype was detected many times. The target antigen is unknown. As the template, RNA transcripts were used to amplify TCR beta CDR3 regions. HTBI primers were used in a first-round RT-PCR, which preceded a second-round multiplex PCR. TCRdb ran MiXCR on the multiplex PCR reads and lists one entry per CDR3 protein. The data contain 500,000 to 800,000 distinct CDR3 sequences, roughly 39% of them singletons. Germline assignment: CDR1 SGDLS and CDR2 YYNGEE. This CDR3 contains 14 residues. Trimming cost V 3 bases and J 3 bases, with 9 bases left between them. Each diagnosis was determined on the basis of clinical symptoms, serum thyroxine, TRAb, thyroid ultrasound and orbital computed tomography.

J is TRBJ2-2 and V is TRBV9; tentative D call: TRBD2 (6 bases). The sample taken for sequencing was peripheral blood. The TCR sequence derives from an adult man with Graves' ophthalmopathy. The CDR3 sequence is CASSERVYTGELFF. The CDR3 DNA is TGTGCCAGCAGCGAGCGGGTTTACACCGGGGAGCTGTTTTTT.